This is a list of T cell receptor beta chains from one sample in a study of blood T cells in healthy people across ages. In TCRdb, the 5' RACE reads were re-called with MiXCR into one record per CDR3 protein. The table lists 910,000 or so distinct CDR3 sequences, 45% to 60% of them singletons. Sequenced: blood. All receptors derive from an older woman in good health. Each CDR3 is given with its conserved first and last residue. The order of the fields is clone size, J gene, D gene, V gene, CDR3 protein, CDR3 DNA. A D gene is named only where the DNA matches it firmly. Expanded clones are given a class, and other clones once, few, many or no size at all.

NA | TRBJ1-4 | NA | TRBV27 | CASSRFADEKLFF | TGTGCCAGCAGTCGGTTCGCGGATGAAAAACTGTTTTTT
few | TRBJ2-3 | NA | TRBV20-1 | CSASDRSGTDTQYF | TGCAGTGCTAGTGATCGGTCTGGCACAGATACGCAGTATTTT
NA | TRBJ2-7 | TRBD1 | TRBV20-1 | CSARRTGPSYEQYF | TGCAGTGCTAGGAGGACAGGGCCCTCCTACGAGCAGTACTTC
NA | TRBJ2-7 | NA | TRBV5-1 | CASSLKSAAEYGQYF | TGCGCCAGCAGCTTAAAGTCGGCGGCCGAATACGGGCAGTACTTC
NA | TRBJ1-6 | NA | TRBV12-3/TRBV12-4 | CASSPQNLSSYNSPLHF | TGTGCCAGCAGCCCTCAAAACTTGAGCTCCTATAATTCACCCCTCCACTTT
NA | TRBJ2-1 | NA | TRBV20-1 | CSARDPRVTYNEQFF | TGCAGTGCTAGAGATCCGCGGGTTACCTACAATGAGCAGTTCTTC
few | TRBJ2-1 | NA | TRBV7-2 | CASSLTTTGNEQFF | TGTGCCAGCAGCTTAACAACTACTGGTAATGAGCAGTTCTTC
once | TRBJ2-7 | TRBD2 | TRBV6-2/TRBV6-3 | CASGLAGDPYEQYF | TGTGCCAGCGGACTAGCGGGTGATCCCTACGAGCAGTACTTC
NA | TRBJ2-7 | TRBD2 | TRBV20-1 | CSARDMREVTYEQYF | TGCAGTGCTAGAGACATGCGGGAGGTGACCTACGAGCAGTACTTC
NA | TRBJ1-6 | NA | TRBV12-3/TRBV12-4 | CASSFGRGGPNSPLHF | TGTGCCAGCAGTTTTGGTAGGGGAGGCCCCAATTCACCCCTCCACTTT
NA | TRBJ2-5 | NA | TRBV25-1 | CASTNRRGETQYF | TGTGCCAGCACCAACCGCCGAGGAGAGACCCAGTACTTC
NA | TRBJ2-1 | NA | TRBV20-1 | CSALPGTSSYNEQFF | TGCAGTGCGCTACCTGGGACTTCGTCCTACAATGAGCAGTTCTTC
NA | TRBJ1-2 | NA | TRBV5-1 | CASSPPGREANYGYTF | TGCGCCAGCAGCCCCCCGGGACGAGAAGCTAACTATGGCTACACCTTC
once | TRBJ1-2 | NA | TRBV7-9 | CASSPGTREGLYGYTF | TGTGCCAGCAGCCCGGGCACCAGAGAGGGCCTCTATGGCTACACCTTC
NA | TRBJ2-7 | NA | TRBV6-2/TRBV6-3 | CASSFPIGAGEQYF | TGTGCCAGCAGTTTCCCCATTGGGGCGGGGGAGCAGTACTTC
once | TRBJ2-5 | TRBD2 | TRBV7-2 | CASSLAGKQEETQYF | TGTGCCAGCAGCCTAGCGGGAAAGCAGGAGGAGACCCAGTACTTC
NA | TRBJ2-1 | TRBD2 | TRBV28 | CASSPQAGGYNEQFF | TGTGCCAGCAGTCCCCAAGCGGGAGGGTACAATGAGCAGTTCTTC
NA | TRBJ2-1 | TRBD2 | TRBV20-1 | CSQFTAGAYNEQFF | TGCAGTCAATTCACGGCGGGGGCCTACAATGAGCAGTTCTTC
NA | TRBJ2-4 | NA | TRBV7-2 | CACSLYQLGRGALPNIQYF | TGTGCCTGCAGCTTATACCAGCTAGGCCGGGGGGCGCTACCAAACATTCAGTACTTC
NA | TRBJ2-5 | NA | TRBV4-1 | CASSSVGLSQETQYF | TGCGCCAGCAGCTCGGTCGGGCTCAGCCAAGAGACCCAGTACTTC
NA | TRBJ2-3 | TRBD2 | TRBV29-1 | CSVVSLPGLTSTDTQYF | TGCAGCGTTGTGAGCCTCCCGGGACTAACGAGCACAGATACGCAGTATTTT
NA | TRBJ1-1 | NA | TRBV15 | CASSSDPFGRPNTEAFF | TGTGCCTCCAGCAGTGATCCCTTTGGACGGCCGAACACTGAAGCTTTCTTT
NA | TRBJ1-2 | NA | TRBV6-5 | CASSYNAPATNYGYTF | TGTGCCAGCAGTTACAATGCCCCAGCAACTAACTATGGCTACACCTTC
NA | TRBJ2-1 | TRBD2 | TRBV20-1 | CSARRGTSGTDEQFF | TGCAGTGCCCGGAGAGGGACTAGCGGGACTGATGAGCAGTTCTTC
NA | TRBJ2-5 | TRBD2 | TRBV2 | CASSVLGGFGETQYF | TGTGCCAGCAGTGTTTTGGGAGGGTTCGGAGAGACCCAGTACTTC
few | TRBJ2-1 | TRBD1 | TRBV5-1 | CASSSMGTGGYEQFF | TGCGCCAGCAGCTCAATGGGAACAGGGGGCTATGAGCAGTTCTTC
many | TRBJ2-5 | NA | TRBV7-2 | CASSFRGGQETQYF | TGTGCCAGCAGCTTCAGGGGGGGACAAGAGACCCAGTACTTC
few | TRBJ2-6 | NA | TRBV7-9 | CASSPSGISGANVLTF | TGTGCCAGCAGCCCCTCGGGGATTTCTGGGGCCAACGTCCTGACTTTC
NA | TRBJ2-3 | NA | TRBV18 | CASSTSGSAYTQYF | TGTGCCAGCTCAACCTCGGGCAGTGCTTATACGCAGTATTTT
NA | TRBJ1-1 | TRBD1 | TRBV18 | CASSLQISRGVNTEAFF | TGTGCCAGCTCACTCCAAATCTCCAGGGGGGTGAACACTGAAGCTTTCTTT
few | TRBJ2-6 | NA | TRBV6-1 | CASSEGGSFLARGYVLTF | TGTGCCAGCAGCGAAGGGGGTTCTTTTCTAGCGAGGGGGTACGTCCTGACTTTC
NA | TRBJ1-6 | TRBD1 | TRBV28 | CASSLIGQGRNSPLHF | TGTGCCAGCAGTCTCATCGGACAGGGGAGAAATTCACCCCTCCACTTT
once | TRBJ1-6 | NA | TRBV10-3 | CAIRDKGSSSPLHF | TGTGCCATCAGGGATAAAGGGTCCAGCTCACCCCTCCACTTT
few | TRBJ2-1 | TRBD2 | TRBV20-1 | CSALSQREGLYNEQFF | TGCAGTGCTCTTTCCCAGCGGGAGGGCCTTTACAATGAGCAGTTCTTC
NA | TRBJ1-6 | TRBD1 | TRBV4-1 | CASSPKTGRYDNSPLHF | TGCGCCAGCAGCCCGAAGACAGGGCGATATGATAATTCACCCCTCCACTTT
NA | TRBJ2-1 | TRBD2 | TRBV7-2 | CASSLELLASTCNEQFF | TGTGCCAGCAGCTTAGAGTTACTAGCGTCTACCTGCAATGAGCAGTTCTTC
NA | TRBJ2-7 | TRBD2 | TRBV7-2 | CASSLGSGTNYEQYF | TGTGCCAGCAGCTTAGGTAGCGGGACCAACTACGAGCAGTACTTC
NA | TRBJ2-3 | NA | TRBV11-2 | CASSLEAGRTDTQYF | TGTGCCAGCAGCTTAGAGGCGGGGCGCACAGATACGCAGTATTTT
NA | TRBJ2-5 | NA | TRBV30 | CAWARQAQETQYF | TGTGCCTGGGCCCGACAGGCCCAAGAGACCCAGTACTTC
few | TRBJ2-5 | TRBD1 | TRBV7-2 | CASSLAGTAPETQYF | TGTGCCAGCAGCTTAGCCGGGACAGCGCCGGAGACCCAGTACTTC
NA | TRBJ2-7 | NA | TRBV7-8 | CASSLGFDPYEQYF | TGTGCCAGCAGCTTAGGGTTTGATCCGTACGAGCAGTACTTC
NA | TRBJ1-4 | NA | TRBV18 | CASSPPILATNEKLFF | TGTGCCAGCTCACCACCCATCCTTGCAACTAATGAAAAACTGTTTTTT
few | TRBJ2-5 | NA | TRBV29-1 | CSVAWKFVQGRETQYF | TGCAGCGTTGCATGGAAGTTTGTACAGGGCCGAGAGACCCAGTACTTC
NA | TRBJ2-7 | NA | TRBV27 | CASSYSAGQSSYEQYF | TGTGCCAGCAGTTACTCGGCGGGACAGAGCTCCTACGAGCAGTACTTC
once | TRBJ1-6 | NA | TRBV6-6 | CASSYSNGSPPHF | TGTGCCAGCAGTTACTCGAATGGGTCACCCCCCCACTTT
few | TRBJ2-3 | NA | TRBV7-6 | CASSSVRYSTDTQYF | TGTGCCAGCAGTTCCGTTCGATATAGCACAGATACGCAGTATTTT
NA | TRBJ2-4 | NA | TRBV4-1 | CASSHEQVSGKNIQYF | TGCGCCAGCAGCCATGAACAGGTGTCGGGCAAAAACATTCAGTACTTC
few | TRBJ2-7 | NA | TRBV12-3/TRBV12-4 | CASSFSPLWHEQYF | TGTGCCAGCAGTTTTAGCCCCCTGTGGCACGAGCAGTACTTC